This TCR beta chain originates from a study of blood T cell repertoires in COVID-19. Study at large: COVID-19 samples collected from the United States, Italy and Spain covered acute and convalescent phases.

CDR3 length: 15 residues. In the original processing: Estimation of nucleated cell counts relied on the amplification of reference gene primers. The assay was immunoSEQ multiplex PCR, and TCRdb's table has in-frame clones only and misses some. Clone size and V and J calls were adopted from that table, with D and trimming inferred from the DNA. Of about 230,000 clones listed, approximately 84% are singletons. The TCR sequence derives from a woman older than 75 with acute or convalescent COVID-19. V and J are TRBV21-1 and TRBJ2-1; the table calls TRBD2, which could not be checked here. TRBV21-1 is a listed pseudogene. The sample comprised peripheral blood. CDR3 DNA sequence: TGTGCCAGCAGAGGGCGGGATCAGTCCTACAATGAGCAGTTCTTC. It encodes CASRGRDQSYNEQFF.